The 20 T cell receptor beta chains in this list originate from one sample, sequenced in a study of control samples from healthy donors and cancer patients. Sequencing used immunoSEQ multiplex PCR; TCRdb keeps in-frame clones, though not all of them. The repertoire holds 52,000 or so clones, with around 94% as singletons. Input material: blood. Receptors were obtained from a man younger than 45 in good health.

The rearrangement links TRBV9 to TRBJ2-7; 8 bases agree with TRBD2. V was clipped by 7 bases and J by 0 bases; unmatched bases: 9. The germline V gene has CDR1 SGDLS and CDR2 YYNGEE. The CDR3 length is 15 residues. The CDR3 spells CASSGGSGSSYEQYF. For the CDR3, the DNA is TGTGCCAGCTCGGGAGGGTCAGGCAGCTCCTACGAGCAGTACTTC.

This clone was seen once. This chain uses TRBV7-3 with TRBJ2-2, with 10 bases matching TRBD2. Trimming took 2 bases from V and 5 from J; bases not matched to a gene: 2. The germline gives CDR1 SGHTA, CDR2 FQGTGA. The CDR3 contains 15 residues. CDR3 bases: TGTGCCAGCAGCTTAGCTAGCGGGAGAACCGGGGAGCTGTTTTTT. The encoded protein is CASSLASGRTGELFF.

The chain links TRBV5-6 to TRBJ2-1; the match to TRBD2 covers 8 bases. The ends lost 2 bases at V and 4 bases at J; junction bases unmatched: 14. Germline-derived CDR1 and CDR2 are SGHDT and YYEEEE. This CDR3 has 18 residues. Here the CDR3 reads CASSLKTGGPYHYNEQFF. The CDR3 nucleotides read TGTGCCAGCAGCTTAAAGACGGGGGGGCCATACCATTACAATGAGCAGTTCTTC. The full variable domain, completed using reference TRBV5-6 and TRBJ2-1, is DAGVTQSPTHLIKTRGQQVTLRCSPKSGHDTVSWYQQALGQGPQFIFQYYEEEERQRGNFPDRFSGHQFPNYSSELNVNALLLGDSALYLCASSLKTGGPYHYNEQFFGPGTRLTVL.

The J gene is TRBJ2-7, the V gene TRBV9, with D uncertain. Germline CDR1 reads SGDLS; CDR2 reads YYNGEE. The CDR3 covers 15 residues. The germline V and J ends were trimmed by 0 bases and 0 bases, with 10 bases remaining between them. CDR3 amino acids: CASSVDGGSSYEQYF. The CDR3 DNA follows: TGTGCCAGCAGCGTAGATGGCGGAAGCTCCTACGAGCAGTACTTC.

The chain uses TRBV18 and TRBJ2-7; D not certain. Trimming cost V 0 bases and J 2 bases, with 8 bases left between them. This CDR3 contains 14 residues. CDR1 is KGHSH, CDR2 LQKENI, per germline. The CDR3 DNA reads TGTGCCAGCTCACCACCCAAAAATCCCTACGAGCAGTACTTC. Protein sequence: CASSPPKNPYEQYF.

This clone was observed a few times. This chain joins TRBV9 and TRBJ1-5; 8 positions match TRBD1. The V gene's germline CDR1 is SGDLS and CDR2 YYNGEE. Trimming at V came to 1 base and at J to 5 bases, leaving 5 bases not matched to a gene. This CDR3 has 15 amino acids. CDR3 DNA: TGTGCCAGCAGCGTACAGGGACAGGCCCATCAGCCCCAGCATTTT. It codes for CASSVQGQAHQPQHF.

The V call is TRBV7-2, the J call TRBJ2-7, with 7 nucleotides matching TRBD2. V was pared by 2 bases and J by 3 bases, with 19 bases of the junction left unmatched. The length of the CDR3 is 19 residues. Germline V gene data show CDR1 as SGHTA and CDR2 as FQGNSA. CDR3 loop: CASSLNLPGRSGILYEQYF. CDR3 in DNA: TGTGCCAGCAGCTTAAATCTGCCCGGAAGGAGCGGGATCCTCTACGAGCAGTACTTC.

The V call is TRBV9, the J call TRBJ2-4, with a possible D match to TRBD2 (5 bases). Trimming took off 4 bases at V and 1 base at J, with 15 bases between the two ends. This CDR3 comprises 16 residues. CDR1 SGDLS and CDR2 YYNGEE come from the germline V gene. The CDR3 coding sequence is TGTGCCAGCAGCCTAGGACGCCCGGGGGCCAAAAACATTCAGTACTTC. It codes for CASSLGRPGAKNIQYF.

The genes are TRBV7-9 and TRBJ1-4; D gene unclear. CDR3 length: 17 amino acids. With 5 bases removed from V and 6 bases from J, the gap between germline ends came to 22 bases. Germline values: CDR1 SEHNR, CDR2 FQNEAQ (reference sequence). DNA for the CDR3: TGTGCCAGCAGCAAAACCCTTTCCGGTCTTCGGGATGAAAAACTGTTTTTT. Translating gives CASSKTLSGLRDEKLFF.

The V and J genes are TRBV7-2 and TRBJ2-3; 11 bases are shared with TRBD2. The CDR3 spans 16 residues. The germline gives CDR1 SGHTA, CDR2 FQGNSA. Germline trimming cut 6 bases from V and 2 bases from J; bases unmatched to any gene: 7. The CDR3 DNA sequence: TGTGCCAGCAGTCGGCTAGCGGGAGGTATCACAGATACGCAGTATTTT. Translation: CASSRLAGGITDTQYF.

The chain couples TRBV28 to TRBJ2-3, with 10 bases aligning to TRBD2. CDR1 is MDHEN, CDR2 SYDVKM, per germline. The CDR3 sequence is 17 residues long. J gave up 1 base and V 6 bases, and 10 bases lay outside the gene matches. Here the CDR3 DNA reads TGTGCCAGCAGCCCCCGAGGTAGCGGGGGGCGCACAGATACGCAGTATTTT. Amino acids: CASSPRGSGGRTDTQYF.

The CDR3 coding sequence is TGTGCCAGCAACCCCTCCCAGGTCCGCAACTATGGCTACACCTTC. Its translation: CASNPSQVRNYGYTF. This chain uses TRBV6-2 or TRBV6-3 with TRBJ1-2; no definite D call. Germline V gene sequence: CDR1 MNHEY, CDR2 SVGEGT. V lost 7 bases to trimming and J lost 2 bases, with 17 bases between them. The CDR3 length is 15 residues.

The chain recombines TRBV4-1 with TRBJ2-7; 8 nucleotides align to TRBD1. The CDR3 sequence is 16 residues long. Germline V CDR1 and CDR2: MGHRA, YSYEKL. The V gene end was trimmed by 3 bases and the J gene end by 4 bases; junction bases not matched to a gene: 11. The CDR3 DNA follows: TGCGCCAGCAGCCAGGGTCCGGGACAGGTTATGTACGAGCAGTACTTC. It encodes CASSQGPGQVMYEQYF.

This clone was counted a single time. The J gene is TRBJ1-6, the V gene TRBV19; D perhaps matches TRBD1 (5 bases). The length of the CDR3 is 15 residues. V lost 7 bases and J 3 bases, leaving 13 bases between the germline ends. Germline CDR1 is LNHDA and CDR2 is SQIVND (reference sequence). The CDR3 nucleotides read TGTGCCAGTACGGGGGGATCAGTCTATAATTCACCCCTCCACTTT. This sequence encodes CASTGGSVYNSPLHF.

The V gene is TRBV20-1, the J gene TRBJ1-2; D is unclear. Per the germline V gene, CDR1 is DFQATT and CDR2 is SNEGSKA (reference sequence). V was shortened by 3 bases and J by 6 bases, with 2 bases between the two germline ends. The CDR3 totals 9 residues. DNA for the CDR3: TGCAGTGCTAGTCATGGCTACACCTTC. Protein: CSASHGYTF.

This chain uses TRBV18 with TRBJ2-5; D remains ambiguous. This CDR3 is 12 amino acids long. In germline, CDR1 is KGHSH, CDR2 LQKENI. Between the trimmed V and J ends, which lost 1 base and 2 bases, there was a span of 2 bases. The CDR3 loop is CASSPQQETQYF. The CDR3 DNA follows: TGTGCCAGCTCACCACAACAAGAGACCCAGTACTTC.

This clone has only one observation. This chain's CDR3 is CASGRQGHEQFF. CDR3 sequence (DNA): TGTGCTAGTGGTCGGCAGGGTCATGAGCAGTTCTTC. The J gene is TRBJ2-1, the V gene TRBV12-5; the D gene is possibly TRBD1 (5 bases). The CDR3 has 12 amino acids. Trimming pared 5 bases from V and 8 bases from J, leaving 10 bases between. Germline V gives CDR1 LGHNT, CDR2 FRNRAP. Full variable domain (outside the CDR3, taken from reference TRBV12-5 and TRBJ2-1): DARVTQTPRHKVTEMGQEVTMRCQPILGHNTVFWYRQTMMQGLELLAYFRNRAPLDDSGMPKDRFSAEMPDATLATLKIQPSEPRDSAVYFCASGRQGHEQFFGPGTRLTVL.

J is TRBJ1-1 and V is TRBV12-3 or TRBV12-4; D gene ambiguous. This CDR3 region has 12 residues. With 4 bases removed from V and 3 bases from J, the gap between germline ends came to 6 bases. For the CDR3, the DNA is TGTGCCAGCAGTTGGGTATACACTGAAGCTTTCTTT. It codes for CASSWVYTEAFF.

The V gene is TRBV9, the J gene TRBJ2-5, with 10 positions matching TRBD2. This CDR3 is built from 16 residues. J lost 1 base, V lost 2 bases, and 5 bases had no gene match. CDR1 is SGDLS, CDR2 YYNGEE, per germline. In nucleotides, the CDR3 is TGTGCCAGCAGCGTCGGTAGCGGGAGGTTCCAAGAGACCCAGTACTTC. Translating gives CASSVGSGRFQETQYF.

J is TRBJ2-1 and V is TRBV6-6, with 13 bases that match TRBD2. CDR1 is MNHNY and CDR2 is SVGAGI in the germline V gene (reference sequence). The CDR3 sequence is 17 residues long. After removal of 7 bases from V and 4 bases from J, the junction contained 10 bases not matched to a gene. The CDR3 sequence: CASIREGTSGAYNEQFF. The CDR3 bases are TGTGCCAGCATTCGCGAGGGGACTAGCGGGGCTTACAATGAGCAGTTCTTC.